The 13 T cell receptor beta chains below were found in one sample sequenced in a study of shared clonotypes between healthy human individuals. Only in-frame clones appear in the TCRdb table, and some are missing; sequencing was by immunoSEQ multiplex PCR. The sample includes roughly 640,000 clones, around 97% seen only once; the top ten take about 0.06%. The specimen was naive CD4+ T cells sorted from blood. Subset reported: CD45RA+ positively selected. All receptors come from a woman under 40 in good health.

The J gene is TRBJ2-3, the V gene TRBV7-9, with 11 bases lining up with TRBD2. CDR1 and CDR2 from the germline V gene are SEHNR and FQNEAQ (reference sequence). The length of the CDR3 is 16 residues. The V segment lost 4 bases and the J segment 4 bases; nucleotides outside the gene matches: 7. The CDR3 loop reads CASSSNSGLAADTQYF. CDR3 nucleotide sequence: TGTGCCAGCAGCTCGAACTCGGGACTAGCGGCAGATACGCAGTATTTT.

The chain links TRBV9 to TRBJ2-1, with D possibly being TRBD2 (5 bases). V was pared by 7 bases and J by 7 bases, with 18 bases between. The germline gives CDR1 SGDLS, CDR2 YYNGEE. This CDR3 comprises 14 residues. CDR3 protein: CASGVGFEGNEQFF. The CDR3 DNA sequence: TGTGCCAGCGGGGTGGGATTTGAGGGAAATGAGCAGTTCTTC.

This sequence joins TRBV10-3 and TRBJ2-5, with D possibly being TRBD2 (5 bases). The germline V and J ends were trimmed by 5 bases and 7 bases, with 14 bases remaining between them. Germline V lookup: CDR1 ENHRY, CDR2 SYGVKD. CDR3 length: 13 amino acids. CDR3 residues: CAISRGWAATQYF. As DNA, the CDR3 is TGTGCCATCAGTCGCGGGTGGGCCGCGACCCAGTACTTC.

The gene calls are TRBV30 and TRBJ1-6; 8 nucleotides align to TRBD1. CDR1 GTSNPN and CDR2 SVGIG come from the germline V gene (reference sequence). The CDR3 sequence is 15 residues long. The J segment lost 4 bases and the V segment lost 5 bases, leaving 7 bases of the junction unmatched. Written as DNA, the CDR3 is TGTGCCTGGGGAGGACAGGGTCCTTATAATTCACCCCTCCACTTT. Translated: CAWGGQGPYNSPLHF.

The rearrangement links TRBV7-9 to TRBJ2-7; 8 nucleotides align to TRBD1. The CDR3 loop spans 16 amino acids. The J segment lost 2 bases and the V segment lost 5 bases, leaving 11 bases of the junction unmatched. CDR1 and CDR2 from the germline V gene are SEHNR and FQNEAQ (reference sequence). The CDR3 loop reads CASSPLVGQGPYEQYF. For the CDR3, the DNA is TGTGCCAGCAGCCCGTTAGTAGGACAGGGTCCCTACGAGCAGTACTTC.

This clone was counted once. The same CDR3 arises from other DNA sequences in this sample as well. The chain is built from TRBV18 and TRBJ2-5; 8 positions match TRBD2. Germline assignment: CDR1 KGHSH and CDR2 LQKENI. V was pared by 3 bases and J by 4 bases, with 1 base of the junction left unmatched. The CDR3 sequence is 13 residues long. CDR3 sequence (DNA): TGTGCCAGCTCACCGGGACTAGGAGAGACCCAGTACTTC. It yields the protein CASSPGLGETQYF.

The DNA for the CDR3 is TGTGCCAGCACTTCTGGAAACACCATATATTTT. It yields the protein CASTSGNTIYF. This chain links TRBV6-1 with TRBJ1-3; D unresolved. The length of the CDR3 is 11 residues. The V end was cut by 7 bases, the J end by 1 base, with 2 bases between. Germline V gene sequence: CDR1 MNHNS, CDR2 SASEGT.

The V call is TRBV5-1, the J call TRBJ1-1; TRBD1 might be the D (6 bases). Trimming shortened V by 4 bases and J by 6 bases, and 13 bases separated the two germline ends. The CDR3 totals 13 residues. Per germline, CDR1 SGHRS and CDR2 YFSETQ. The CDR3 is CASSPGGGPEAFF. In DNA form, the CDR3 reads TGCGCCAGCAGCCCTGGTGGGGGCCCTGAAGCTTTCTTT.

The chain employs TRBV19 and TRBJ2-1; 8 bases agree with TRBD2. V was clipped by 5 bases and J by 6 bases; unmatched bases: 6. The germline CDR1 and CDR2 sequences are LNHDA and SQIVND (reference sequence). CDR3 length: 14 residues. In DNA form, the CDR3 reads TGTGCCAGTAGTCCACGTGGGACTAGCAATGAGCAGTTCTTC. This codes for CASSPRGTSNEQFF.

The V call is TRBV11-1, the J call TRBJ2-1; tentatively, D is TRBD2 (6 bases). Between the trimmed V and J ends, which lost 5 bases and 4 bases, there was a span of 12 bases. Germline assignment: CDR1 SGHAT and CDR2 FQDESV (reference sequence). The CDR3 length is 14 residues. CDR3 DNA: TGTGCCAGCAGCCCCGGGGGAAGTTACAATGAGCAGTTCTTC. This codes for CASSPGGSYNEQFF.

This clone was detected only once. The CDR3 is CASSTGGSSYEQYF. The CDR3 nucleotides read TGTGCCAGCAGTACTGGGGGGAGCTCCTACGAGCAGTACTTC. This chain uses TRBV6-6 with TRBJ2-7, with D tentatively TRBD2 (6 bases). The V gene's germline CDR1 is MNHNY and CDR2 SVGAGI (reference sequence). Trimming pared 5 bases from V and 0 bases from J, leaving 11 bases between. CDR3 length: 14 residues.

Only one count was recorded for this clone. The J gene is TRBJ2-3, the V gene TRBV27; D is uncertain. The V end lost 5 bases, the J end lost 2 bases, and 5 bases lay between the germline ends. The germline CDR1 and CDR2 sequences are MNHEY and SMNVEV (reference sequence). CDR3 size: 12 residues. For the CDR3, the DNA is TGTGCCAGCAGTCCCAACACAGATACGCAGTATTTT. Protein: CASSPNTDTQYF.

This chain links TRBV19 with TRBJ1-5; 10 positions match TRBD1. CDR3 length: 15 amino acids. V dropped 6 bases and J dropped 2; count of bases not matched to a gene: 4. Germline V gene lookup returns CDR1 LNHDA and CDR2 SQIVND (reference sequence). CDR3 DNA: TGTGCCAGTAGCGCGACAGGGGGCGGCAATCAGCCCCAGCATTTT. Its translation: CASSATGGGNQPQHF. The variable domain in full, with the rest retrieved from reference TRBV19 and TRBJ1-5, is DGGITQSPKYLFRKEGQNVTLSCEQNLNHDAMYWYRQDPGQGLRLIYYSQIVNDFQKGDIAEGYSVSREKKESFPLTVTSAQKNPTAFYLCASSATGGGNQPQHFGDGTRLSIL.